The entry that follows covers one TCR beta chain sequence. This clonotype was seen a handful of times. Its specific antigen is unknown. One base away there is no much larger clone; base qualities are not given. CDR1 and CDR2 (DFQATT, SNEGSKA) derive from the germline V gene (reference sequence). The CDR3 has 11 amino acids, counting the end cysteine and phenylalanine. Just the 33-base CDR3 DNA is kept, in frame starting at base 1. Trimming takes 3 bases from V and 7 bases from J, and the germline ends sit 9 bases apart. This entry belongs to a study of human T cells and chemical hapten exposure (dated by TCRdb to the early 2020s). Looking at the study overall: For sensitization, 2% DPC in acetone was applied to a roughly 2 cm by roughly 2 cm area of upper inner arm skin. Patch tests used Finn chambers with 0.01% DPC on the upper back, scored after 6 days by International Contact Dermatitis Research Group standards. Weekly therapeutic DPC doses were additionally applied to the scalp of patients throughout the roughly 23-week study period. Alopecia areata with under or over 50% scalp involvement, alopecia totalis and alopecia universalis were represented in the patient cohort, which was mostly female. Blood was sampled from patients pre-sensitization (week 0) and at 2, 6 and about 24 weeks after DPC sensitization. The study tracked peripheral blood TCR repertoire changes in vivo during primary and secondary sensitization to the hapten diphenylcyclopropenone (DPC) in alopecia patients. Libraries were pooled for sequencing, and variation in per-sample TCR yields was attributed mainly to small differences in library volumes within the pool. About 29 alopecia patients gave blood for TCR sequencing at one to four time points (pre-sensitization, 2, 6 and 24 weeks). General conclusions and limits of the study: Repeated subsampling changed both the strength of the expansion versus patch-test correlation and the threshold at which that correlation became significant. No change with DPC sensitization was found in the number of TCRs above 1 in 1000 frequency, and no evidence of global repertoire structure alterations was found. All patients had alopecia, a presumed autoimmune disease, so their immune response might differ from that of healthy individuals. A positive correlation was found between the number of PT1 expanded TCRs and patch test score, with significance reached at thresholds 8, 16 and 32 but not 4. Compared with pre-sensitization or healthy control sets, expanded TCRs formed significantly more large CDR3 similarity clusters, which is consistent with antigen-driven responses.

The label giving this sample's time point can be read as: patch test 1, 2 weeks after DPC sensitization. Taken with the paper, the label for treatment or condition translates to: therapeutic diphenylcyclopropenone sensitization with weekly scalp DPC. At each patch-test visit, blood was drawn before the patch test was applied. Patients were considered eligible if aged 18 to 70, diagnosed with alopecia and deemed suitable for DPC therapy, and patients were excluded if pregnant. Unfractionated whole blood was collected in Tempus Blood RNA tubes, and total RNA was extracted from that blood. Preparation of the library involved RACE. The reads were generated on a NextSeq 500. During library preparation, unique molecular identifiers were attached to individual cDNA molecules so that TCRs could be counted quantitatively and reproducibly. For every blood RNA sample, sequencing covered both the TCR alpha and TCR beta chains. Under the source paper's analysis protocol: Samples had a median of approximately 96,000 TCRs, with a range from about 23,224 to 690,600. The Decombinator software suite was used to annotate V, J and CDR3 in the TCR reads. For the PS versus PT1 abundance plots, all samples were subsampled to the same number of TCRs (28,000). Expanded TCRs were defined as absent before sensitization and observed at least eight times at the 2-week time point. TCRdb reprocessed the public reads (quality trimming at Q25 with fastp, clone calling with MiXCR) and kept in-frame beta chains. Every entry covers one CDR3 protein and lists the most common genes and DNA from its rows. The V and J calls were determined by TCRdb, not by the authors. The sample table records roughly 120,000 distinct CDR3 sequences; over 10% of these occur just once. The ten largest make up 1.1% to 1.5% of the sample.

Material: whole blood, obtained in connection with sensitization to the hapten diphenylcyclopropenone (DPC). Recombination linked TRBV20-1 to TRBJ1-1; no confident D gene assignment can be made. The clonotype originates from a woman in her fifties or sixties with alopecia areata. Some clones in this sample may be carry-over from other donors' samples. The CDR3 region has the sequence CSASSGIEAFF. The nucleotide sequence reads TGCAGTGCTAGCTCGGGTATTGAAGCTTTCTTT.